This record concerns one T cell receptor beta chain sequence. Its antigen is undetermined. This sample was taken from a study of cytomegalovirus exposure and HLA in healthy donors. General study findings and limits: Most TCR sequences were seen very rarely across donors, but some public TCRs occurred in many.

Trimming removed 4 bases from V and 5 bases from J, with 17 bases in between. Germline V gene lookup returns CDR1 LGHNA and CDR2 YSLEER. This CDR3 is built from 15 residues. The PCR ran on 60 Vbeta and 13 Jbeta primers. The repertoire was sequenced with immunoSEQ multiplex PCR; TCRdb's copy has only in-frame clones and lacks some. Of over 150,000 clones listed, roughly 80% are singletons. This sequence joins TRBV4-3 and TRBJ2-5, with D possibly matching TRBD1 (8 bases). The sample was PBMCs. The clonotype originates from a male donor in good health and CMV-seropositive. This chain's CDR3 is CASSREDREGETQYF. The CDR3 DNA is TGCGCCAGCAGCCGAGAGGACAGGGAGGGGGAGACCCAGTACTTC.